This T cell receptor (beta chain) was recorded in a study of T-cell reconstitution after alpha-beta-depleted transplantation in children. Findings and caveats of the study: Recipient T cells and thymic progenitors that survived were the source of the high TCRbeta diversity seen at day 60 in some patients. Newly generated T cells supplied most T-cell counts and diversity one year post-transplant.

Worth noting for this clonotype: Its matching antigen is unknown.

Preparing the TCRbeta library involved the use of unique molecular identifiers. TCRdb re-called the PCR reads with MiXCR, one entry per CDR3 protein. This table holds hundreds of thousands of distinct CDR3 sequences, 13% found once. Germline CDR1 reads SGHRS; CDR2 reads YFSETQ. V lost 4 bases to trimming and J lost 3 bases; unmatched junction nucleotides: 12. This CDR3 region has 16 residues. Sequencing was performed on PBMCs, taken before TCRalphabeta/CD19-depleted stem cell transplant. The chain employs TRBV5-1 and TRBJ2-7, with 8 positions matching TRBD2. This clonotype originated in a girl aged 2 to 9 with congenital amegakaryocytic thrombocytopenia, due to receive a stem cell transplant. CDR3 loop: CASSLLGGEKGYEQYF. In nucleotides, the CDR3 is TGCGCCAGCAGCCTACTCGGGGGGGAAAAGGGCTACGAGCAGTACTTC.